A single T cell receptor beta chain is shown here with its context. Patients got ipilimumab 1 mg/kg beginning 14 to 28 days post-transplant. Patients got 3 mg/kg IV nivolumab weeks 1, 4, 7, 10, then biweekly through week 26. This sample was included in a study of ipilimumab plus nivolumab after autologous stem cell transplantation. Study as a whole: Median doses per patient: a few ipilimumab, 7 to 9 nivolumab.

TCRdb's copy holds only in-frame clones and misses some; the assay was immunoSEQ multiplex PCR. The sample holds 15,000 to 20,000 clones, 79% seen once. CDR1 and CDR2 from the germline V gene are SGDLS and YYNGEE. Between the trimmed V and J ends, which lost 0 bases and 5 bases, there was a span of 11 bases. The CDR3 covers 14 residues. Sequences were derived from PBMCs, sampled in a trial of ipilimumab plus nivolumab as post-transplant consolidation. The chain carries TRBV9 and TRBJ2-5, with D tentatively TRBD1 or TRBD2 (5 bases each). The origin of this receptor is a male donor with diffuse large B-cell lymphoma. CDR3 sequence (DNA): TGTGCCAGCAGCGTAGAGGGACGCGGGGAGACCCAGTACTTC. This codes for CASSVEGRGETQYF. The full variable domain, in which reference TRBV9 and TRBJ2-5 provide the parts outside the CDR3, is DSGVTQTPKHLITATGQRVTLRCSPRSGDLSVYWYQQSLDQGLQFLIQYYNGEERAKGNILERFSAQQFPDLHSELNLSSLELGDSALYFCASSVEGRGETQYFGPGTRLLVL.